Below are 12 T cell receptor beta chains sequenced from a single sample in a study of early T cells in non-severe SARS-CoV-2 infection. Each CDR3 protein is one row after TCRdb ran MiXCR on the 5' RACE reads. The table includes about 110,000 distinct CDR3 sequences, around an eighth detected once. Sequences were obtained from whole blood. The source is an adult who was a healthcare worker with PCR-confirmed SARS-CoV-2 infection or an uninfected control (not recorded which).

On this clonotype itself: An end of the junction does not agree with germline; a read error may underlie this. The chain recombines TRBV7-7 with TRBJ2-7; D not certain. This CDR3 is built from 13 residues. Germline loops: CDR1 SSHAT, CDR2 FNYEAQ (reference sequence). CDR3: CASSPRVSHEQYF. Here the CDR3 DNA reads TGTGCTAGCAGCCCCCGAGTGAGTCACGAGCAGTACTTC.

This clonotype was seen repeatedly, ten times or more. The J gene is TRBJ2-5, the V gene TRBV7-6, with TRBD1 as a possible D gene (6 bases). The V and J ends lost 5 bases and 5 bases respectively, with 15 bases between them. The germline CDR1 and CDR2 sequences are SGHVS and FNYEAQ. The CDR3 length is 14 residues. The CDR3, as DNA: TGTGCCAGCAGCCGTACAGGGACGGGGGAGACCCAGTACTTC. Its translation: CASSRTGTGETQYF.

The V call is TRBV4-1, the J call TRBJ2-3; 10 bases align to TRBD2. Losses at the gene ends were 3 bases for V and 8 bases for J; bases not matched to a gene: 8. The germline V gene has CDR1 MGHRA and CDR2 YSYEKL. The CDR3 sequence is 15 residues long. DNA for the CDR3: TGCGCCAGCAGCCAGCTAGCGGGGGTCCCAACTACGCAGTATTTT. The encoded protein is CASSQLAGVPTTQYF.

This clonotype was recorded at least ten times. This sequence joins TRBV28 and TRBJ1-5; TRBD1 is a possible D gene (5 bases). Germline lookup yields CDR1 MDHEN and CDR2 SYDVKM. V was pared by 5 bases and J by 9 bases, with 11 bases between. The CDR3 length is 12 residues. CDR3 in amino acids: CASSVDSRPQHF. The CDR3 bases are TGTGCCAGCAGTGTCGACAGCCGGCCCCAGCATTTT.

The genes are TRBV24-1 and TRBJ2-3; tentative D call: TRBD2 (5 bases). CDR1 and CDR2 from the germline V gene are KGHDR and SFDVKD. V shed 6 bases and J shed 1 base, with 7 bases lying between them. This CDR3 comprises 13 residues. The CDR3 region has the DNA TGTGCCACCAGTCTAGCCGGCACAGATACGCAGTATTTT. This translates into CATSLAGTDTQYF.

The rearrangement joins TRBV27 to TRBJ2-3, with 15 bases that match TRBD2. Germline assignment: CDR1 MNHEY and CDR2 SMNVEV (reference sequence). V lost 5 bases and J lost 7; bases outside the gene matches: 10. CDR3 size: 17 residues. CDR3 DNA sequence: TGTGCCAGCAGTACCCGGACTAGCGGGAGGGCTAGCTATACGCAGTATTTT. Protein product: CASSTRTSGRASYTQYF.

The chain employs TRBV15 and TRBJ1-2; 7 bases map to TRBD1. V trimming: 2 bases; J trimming: 7 bases; junction bases outside the gene matches: 10. The CDR3 spans 15 residues. In germline, CDR1 is LNHNV, CDR2 YYDKDF (reference sequence). The CDR3: CATSRKGASLSGYTF. DNA of the CDR3: TGTGCCACCAGCAGAAAGGGGGCGAGTCTTTCTGGCTACACCTTC. Supplemented by reference TRBV15 and TRBJ1-2, the full variable domain reads DAMVIQNPRYQVTQFGKPVTLSCSQTLNHNVMYWYQQKSSQAPKLLFHYYDKDFNNEADTPDNFQSRRPNTSFCFLDIRSPGLGDTAMYLCATSRKGASLSGYTFGSGTRLTVV.

This clonotype has just one count. The V gene is TRBV5-1, the J gene TRBJ1-2; maybe TRBD1 (5 bases). Germline CDR1 and CDR2: SGHRS and YFSETQ. The CDR3 runs 15 residues. Trimming stripped 4 bases from V and 7 bases from J, with 20 bases between. As DNA, the CDR3 is TGCGCCAGCAGCACATCTTTCGCAGGGATGGCTGGCTACACCTTC. This translates into CASSTSFAGMAGYTF.

This clonotype appeared a single time. The chain links TRBV29-1 to TRBJ2-1; D not certain. Trimming removed 7 bases from V and 10 bases from J, with 14 bases in between. Looked up from germline, CDR1 is SQVTM and CDR2 is ANQGSEA. This CDR3 has 11 amino acids. CDR3 in amino acids: CSAAWGIEQFF. For the CDR3, the DNA is TGCAGCGCCGCGTGGGGTATAGAGCAGTTCTTC.

CDR3 sequence (DNA): TGTGCCAGCAGCTTAAACCTGGGAGCCTCTGAAGCTTTCTTT. This encodes CASSLNLGASEAFF. The chain combines TRBV7-3 with TRBJ1-1; no clear D gene. V gave up 1 base and J gave up 6 bases, with 12 bases separating them. The CDR3 covers 14 residues. Germline V gives CDR1 SGHTA, CDR2 FQGTGA.

This clonotype was observed a handful of times. The genes are TRBV19 and TRBJ2-1; TRBD2 agrees at 11 bases. The germline V gene has CDR1 LNHDA and CDR2 SQIVND (reference sequence). After removal of 7 bases from V and 8 bases from J, the junction contained 7 bases not matched to a gene. The CDR3 consists of 14 residues. Written as DNA, the CDR3 is TGTGCCAGTACCAATAGCGGGAGGGCGCATGAGCAGTTCTTC. As protein: CASTNSGRAHEQFF.

This clonotype was counted between two and nine times. The rearrangement links TRBV3-1 to TRBJ1-2; D unresolved. V was clipped by 5 bases and J by 7 bases, with 11 bases between them. This CDR3 is built from 12 residues. CDR1 is LGHDT and CDR2 is YNNKEL in the germline V gene (reference sequence). In DNA form, the CDR3 reads TGTGCCAGCAGCTCAACCCGACGTGGCTACACCTTC. Translation: CASSSTRRGYTF.